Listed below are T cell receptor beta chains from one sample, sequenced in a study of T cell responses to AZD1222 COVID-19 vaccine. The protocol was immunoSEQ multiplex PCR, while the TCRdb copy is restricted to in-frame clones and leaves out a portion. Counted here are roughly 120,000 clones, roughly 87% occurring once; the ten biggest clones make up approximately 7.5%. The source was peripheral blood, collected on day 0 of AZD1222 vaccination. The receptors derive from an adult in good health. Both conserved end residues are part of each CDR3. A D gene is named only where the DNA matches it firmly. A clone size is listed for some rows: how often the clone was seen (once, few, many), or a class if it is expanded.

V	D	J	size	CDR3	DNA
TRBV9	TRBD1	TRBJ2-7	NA	CASSGLQGIHEQYF	TGTGCCAGCAGCGGCCTACAGGGGATCCACGAGCAGTACTTC
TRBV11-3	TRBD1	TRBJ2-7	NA	CASSFLTGHEQYF	TGTGCCAGCAGCTTCTTGACAGGGCACGAGCAGTACTTC
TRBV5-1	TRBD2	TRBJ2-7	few	CASSLVSGGRYEQYF	TGCGCCAGCAGCTTGGTATCGGGAGGGAGGTACGAGCAGTACTTC
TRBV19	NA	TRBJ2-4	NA	CASSIREGIQYF	TGTGCCAGTAGTATCAGAGAGGGCATTCAGTACTTC
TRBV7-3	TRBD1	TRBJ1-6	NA	CASRSTGLGSPLHF	TGTGCCAGCAGGTCGACAGGGCTCGGTTCACCCCTCCACTTT
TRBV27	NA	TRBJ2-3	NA	CASSRGSDTQYF	TGTGCCAGCAGTAGAGGGTCAGATACGCAGTATTTT
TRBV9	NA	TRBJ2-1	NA	CASSSNGEQFF	TGTGCCAGCAGCTCAAACGGGGAGCAGTTCTTC
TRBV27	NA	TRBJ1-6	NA	CASSLGRNQKKPPGSPLHF	TGTGCCAGCAGTTTAGGCCGGAACCAAAAAAAGCCACCGGGTTCACCCCTCCACTTT
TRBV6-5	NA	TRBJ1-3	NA	CAMEGVGNTIYF	TGTGCCATGGAGGGAGTAGGAAACACCATATATTTT
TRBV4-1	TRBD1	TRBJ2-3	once	CASSAESVWTGKDTQYF	TGCGCCAGCAGCGCTGAATCCGTCTGGACAGGGAAGGATACGCAGTATTTT
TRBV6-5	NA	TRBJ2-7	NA	CASSYVRVGEQYF	TGTGCCAGCAGTTACGTAAGGGTGGGCGAGCAGTACTTC
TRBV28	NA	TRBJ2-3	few	CASSWQGTDTQYF	TGTGCCAGCAGTTGGCAGGGAACAGATACGCAGTATTTT
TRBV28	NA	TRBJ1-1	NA	CASSFHWALVAFF	TGTGCCAGCAGTTTCCATTGGGCTCTCGTAGCTTTCTTT
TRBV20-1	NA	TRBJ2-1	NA	CSAPTPYEQFF	TGCAGTGCTCCCACCCCGTATGAGCAGTTCTTC
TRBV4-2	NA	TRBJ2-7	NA	CASSQLISSYEQYF	TGTGCCAGCAGCCAACTTATTAGCTCCTACGAGCAGTACTTC
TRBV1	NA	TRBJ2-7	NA	CTSSQGLGQGGLEQYF	TGCACCAGCAGCCAAGGATTAGGCCAGGGTGGGCTCGAGCAGTACTTC
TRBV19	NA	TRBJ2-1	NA	CASSPGSPLYNEQFF	TGTGCCAGTAGCCCAGGGAGTCCTCTATACAATGAGCAGTTCTTC
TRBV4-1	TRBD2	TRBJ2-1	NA	CASSQVKTSVVEQFF	TGCGCCAGCAGCCAGGTAAAGACTAGCGTAGTTGAGCAGTTCTTC
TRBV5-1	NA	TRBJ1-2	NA	CASSLIAGGGYGYTF	TGCGCCAGCAGCTTGATCGCCGGCGGTGGCTATGGCTACACCTTC
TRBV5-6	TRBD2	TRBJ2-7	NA	CASSRGGEGLFEQYF	TGTGCCAGCAGCCGGGGAGGGGAGGGTTTATTCGAGCAGTACTTC
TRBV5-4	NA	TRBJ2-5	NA	CASSPMDTQETQYF	TGTGCCAGCAGCCCGATGGACACTCAAGAGACCCAGTACTTC
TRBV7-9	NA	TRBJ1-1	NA	CASSLTSSEAFF	TGTGCCAGCAGCTTAACTTCTTCTGAAGCTTTCTTT
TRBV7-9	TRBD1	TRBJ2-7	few	CASSLRLGDRYYF	TGTGCCAGCAGCCTCCGCCTAGGGGACAGGTACTACTTC
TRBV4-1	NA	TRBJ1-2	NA	CASSLSQQLNYGYTF	TGCGCCAGCAGCCTTTCACAGCAGCTCAACTATGGCTACACCTTC
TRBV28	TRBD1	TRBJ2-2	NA	CASSRTGGTGELFF	TGTGCCAGCAGTCGGACAGGGGGAACCGGGGAGCTGTTTTTT
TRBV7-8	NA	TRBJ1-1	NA	CASSGPGDTEAFF	TGTGCCAGCTCCGGGCCAGGGGACACTGAAGCTTTCTTT
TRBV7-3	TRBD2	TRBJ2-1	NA	CASSLFVTSGRADTYNEQFF	TGTGCCAGCAGCTTATTTGTGACTAGCGGGAGGGCCGATACGTACAATGAGCAGTTCTTC
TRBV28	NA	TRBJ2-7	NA	CASRAPPLEQYF	TGTGCCAGCAGGGCTCCCCCACTCGAGCAGTACTTC
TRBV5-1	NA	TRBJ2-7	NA	CASSLPNYEQYF	TGCGCCAGCAGCTTGCCTAACTACGAGCAGTACTTC
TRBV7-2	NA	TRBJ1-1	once	CASSPPGGAHVTFF	TGTGCCAGCAGCCCCCCGGGAGGGGCTCATGTCACTTTCTTT
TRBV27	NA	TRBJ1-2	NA	CAAYSNYGYTF	TGTGCCGCCTACAGCAACTATGGCTACACCTTC
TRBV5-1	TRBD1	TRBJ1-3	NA	CASRDGTGTGNTIYF	TGCGCCAGCAGAGACGGGACAGGTACTGGAAACACCATATATTTT
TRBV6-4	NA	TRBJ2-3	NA	CASSVGEFADTQYF	TGTGCCAGCAGTGTAGGGGAGTTCGCAGATACGCAGTATTTT
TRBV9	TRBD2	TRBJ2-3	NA	CASSVREGEGDTQYF	TGTGCCAGCAGCGTAAGGGAGGGAGAGGGCGATACGCAGTATTTT
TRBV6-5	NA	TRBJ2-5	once	CASGRETQYF	TGTGCCAGTGGAAGAGAGACCCAGTACTTC
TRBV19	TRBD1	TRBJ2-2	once	CASSFQPRQGLTGELFF	TGTGCCAGTAGTTTTCAACCCCGACAGGGCTTAACCGGGGAGCTGTTTTTT
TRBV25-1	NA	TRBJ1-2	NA	CASSEHQYGYTF	TGTGCCAGCAGTGAACACCAATATGGCTACACCTTC
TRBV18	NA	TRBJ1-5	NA	CASSPNTARDQPQHF	TGTGCCAGCTCACCTAATACTGCGAGGGATCAGCCCCAGCATTTT
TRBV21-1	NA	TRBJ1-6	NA	CASSKVRGLNNSPLHF	TGTGCCAGCAGCAAAGTTCGGGGGCTCAATAATTCACCCCTCCACTTT
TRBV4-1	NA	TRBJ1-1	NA	CASSQDLNRNTEAFF	TGCGCCAGCAGCCAAGATCTCAACAGGAACACTGAAGCTTTCTTT
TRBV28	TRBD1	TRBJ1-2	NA	CASRFPLAGTGNGYTF	TGTGCCAGCAGGTTTCCCCTTGCAGGGACAGGGAATGGCTACACCTTC
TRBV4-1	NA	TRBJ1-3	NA	CASSQDSQGYGNTIYF	TGCGCCAGCAGCCAAGATTCCCAGGGTTACGGAAACACCATATATTTT
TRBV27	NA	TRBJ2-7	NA	CASSYGYEQYF	TGTGCCAGCAGTTACGGATACGAGCAGTACTTC
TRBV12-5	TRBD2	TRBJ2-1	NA	CASGSPTGGGPYNEQFF	TGTGCTAGTGGTTCCCCGACCGGGGGGGGCCCCTACAATGAGCAGTTCTTC
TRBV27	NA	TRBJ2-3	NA	CASSRQGRTGLGDTQYF	TGTGCCAGCAGCCGTCAAGGGAGGACTGGCCTCGGGGATACGCAGTATTTT
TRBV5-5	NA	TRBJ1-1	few	CASSAGVRTEAFF	TGTGCCAGCAGCGCGGGGGTGCGCACTGAAGCTTTCTTT
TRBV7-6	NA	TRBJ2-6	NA	CASSPSGISGANVLTF	TGTGCCAGCAGCCCATCGGGCATCTCTGGGGCCAACGTCCTGACTTTC
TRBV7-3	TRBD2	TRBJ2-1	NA	CASSPGLAAYNEQFF	TGTGCCAGCAGCCCGGGACTAGCGGCCTACAATGAGCAGTTCTTC
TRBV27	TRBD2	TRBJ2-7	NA	CASSFKRGDYEQYF	TGTGCCAGCAGTTTCAAGCGGGGAGACTACGAGCAGTACTTC
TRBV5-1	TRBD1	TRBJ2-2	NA	CASSKTQGTGSTGELFF	TGCGCCAGCAGCAAAACGCAAGGGACAGGGTCCACCGGGGAGCTGTTTTTT
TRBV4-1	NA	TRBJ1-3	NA	CASSQEWAYSGNTIYF	TGCGCCAGCAGCCAAGAATGGGCATACTCTGGAAACACCATATATTTT
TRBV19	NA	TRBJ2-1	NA	CASSTVLRQGGDGQFF	TGTGCCAGTAGTACCGTCCTGAGACAGGGAGGGGATGGGCAGTTCTTC
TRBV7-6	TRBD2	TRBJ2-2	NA	CASSLGPSGNTGELFF	TGTGCCAGCAGCTTAGGTCCTAGCGGGAACACCGGGGAGCTGTTTTTT
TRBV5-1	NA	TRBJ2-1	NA	CASSWGPLNEQFF	TGCGCCAGCAGCTGGGGACCCCTCAATGAGCAGTTCTTC